What follows are 16 T cell receptor beta chains derived from one specimen sequenced in a study of blood T cell repertoires in COVID-19. TCRdb's copy holds only in-frame clones and misses some; the assay was immunoSEQ multiplex PCR. Found here are a few hundred thousand clones, around 84% of them singletons; the top ten hold around 3.9%. The material sequenced was PBMCs or T cells enriched from blood (not recorded which). The receptors were gathered from a man aged 25 to 45 with acute COVID-19.

The V gene is TRBV19, the J gene TRBJ2-3; TRBD1 matches at 11 bases. V lost 4 bases to trimming and J lost 6 bases; unmatched junction nucleotides: 3. CDR3 length: 14 residues. The germline CDR1 and CDR2 sequences are LNHDA and SQIVND (reference sequence). The CDR3 coding sequence is TGTGCCAGTAGTAGCCGGGACAGGGGGGATACGCAGTATTTT. This gives the protein CASSSRDRGDTQYF. Drawing the rest from reference TRBV19 and TRBJ2-3, the complete variable domain is DGGITQSPKYLFRKEGQNVTLSCEQNLNHDAMYWYRQDPGQGLRLIYYSQIVNDFQKGDIAEGYSVSREKKESFPLTVTSAQKNPTAFYLCASSSRDRGDTQYFGPGTRLTVL.

This clone was found once. This chain links TRBV6-5 with TRBJ1-2; maybe TRBD1 (6 bases). Germline CDR1 MNHEY, CDR2 SVGAGI. The CDR3 has 14 residues. Trimming took off 2 bases at V and 9 bases at J, with 16 bases between the two ends. Here the CDR3 DNA reads TGTGCCAGCAGTTACCCCAATCCAGGGGCGAGCTACACCTTC. Encoded protein: CASSYPNPGASYTF.

V is TRBV28 and J is TRBJ1-5, with TRBD1 matching over 9 bases. The J segment lost 0 bases and the V segment lost 8 bases, leaving 11 bases of the junction unmatched. The V gene's germline CDR1 is MDHEN and CDR2 SYDVKM. The CDR3 is 17 residues long. For the CDR3, the DNA is TGTGCCAGCTCCTTGACTCCGGGACAGGGTAGCAATCAGCCCCAGCATTTT. Translated, it gives CASSLTPGQGSNQPQHF.

This clone was seen a single time. The V call is TRBV18, the J call TRBJ2-7; weak D call: TRBD2 (5 bases). Germline V lookup: CDR1 KGHSH, CDR2 LQKENI. Trimming stripped 6 bases from V and 1 base from J, with 16 bases between. CDR3 length: 15 amino acids. CDR3 sequence: CASSPKMRGSYEQYV. CDR3 DNA sequence: TGTGCCAGCTCCCCCAAGATGCGAGGGTCCTACGAGCAGTACGTC.

This chain uses TRBV6-2 or TRBV6-3 with TRBJ2-7; D is unclear. Trimming took off 4 bases at V and 6 bases at J, with 16 bases between the two ends. The CDR3 has 14 residues. From germline, CDR1 is MNHEY and CDR2 SVGEGT. CDR3 region: CASSSSYENGEQYV. The CDR3 DNA reads as TGTGCCAGCAGTTCTTCCTATGAAAACGGCGAGCAGTACGTC.

This clone showed up just once. The V call is TRBV6-5, the J call TRBJ1-4, with D maybe TRBD1 (5 bases). With 6 bases removed from V and 10 bases from J, the gap between germline ends came to 12 bases. This CDR3 is 12 amino acids long. Per the germline V gene, CDR1 is MNHEY and CDR2 is SVGAGI. CDR3 bases: TGTGCCAGCAGCATTACCGGGGGAAAACTGTTTTTT. It yields the protein CASSITGGKLFF.

The rearrangement uses TRBV5-8 and TRBJ1-1; no reliable D call. The CDR3 is 13 amino acids. V lost 1 base, J lost 4 bases, and 8 bases lay in between. CDR1 and CDR2 (germline): SGHTS, YDEGEE. The DNA of the CDR3 is TGTGCCAGCAGCTTGTTAGTTCTCACTGAAGCTTTCTTT. It is translated as CASSLLVLTEAFF.

The chain is built from TRBV28 and TRBJ2-4; TRBD1 matches at 7 bases. Germline CDR1 is MDHEN and CDR2 is SYDVKM. V was clipped by 8 bases and J by 7 bases; unmatched bases: 8. The CDR3 runs 13 residues. The CDR3 DNA is TGTGCCAGCCTGGGACAGCCTAGGAACATTCAGTACTTC. Amino acids: CASLGQPRNIQYF.

The chain uses TRBV19 and TRBJ1-2; D is undetermined. V lost 3 bases and J lost 2, with 7 bases in between. The CDR3 is 13 amino acids. Germline CDR1 and CDR2: LNHDA and SQIVND (reference sequence). CDR3 sequence (DNA): TGTGCCAGTAGTATGTACAGAAACTATGGCTACACCTTC. Translation: CASSMYRNYGYTF.

The chain carries TRBV20-1 and TRBJ1-3; D gene unclear. There are 14 residues in the CDR3. Germline CDR1 reads DFQATT; CDR2 reads SNEGSKA (reference sequence). V dropped 6 bases and J dropped 1 base, with 13 bases sitting between them. CDR3 sequence: CSASETDSGNTIYF. The CDR3 DNA reads as TGCAGTGCCAGTGAGACTGATTCTGGAAACACCATATATTTT.

V is TRBV7-9 and J is TRBJ1-2; D not certain. The CDR3 totals 15 residues. Trimming took 1 base from V and 4 from J, leaving 13 bases between them. Germline CDR1 reads SEHNR; CDR2 reads FQNEAQ (reference sequence). The CDR3 protein is CASSLDGGVSYGYTF. DNA of the CDR3: TGTGCCAGCAGCTTAGATGGCGGTGTTAGCTATGGCTACACCTTC.

Details on this clone: Other DNA sequences of this sample code for an identical CDR3. The chain uses TRBV6-4 and TRBJ1-1; no reliable D call. Germline V CDR1 and CDR2: MRHNA, SNTAGT. V lost 0 bases, J lost 4 bases, and 6 bases lay in between. The CDR3 runs 13 residues. Here the CDR3 reads CASSDSASTEAFF. The CDR3 DNA sequence: TGTGCCAGCAGTGACTCCGCGTCCACTGAAGCTTTCTTT.

This clone was picked up many times. The chain couples TRBV6-2 or TRBV6-3 to TRBJ1-2; 8 positions agree with TRBD1. CDR1 MNHEY and CDR2 SVGEGT come from the germline V gene. With 0 bases clipped from V and 6 bases from J, the junction kept 9 bases outside the gene matches. The CDR3 covers 16 residues. CDR3 sequence (DNA): TGTGCCAGCAGTTACTCGAGTGCGACAGGGGAGGATGGCTACACCTTC. Amino acids: CASSYSSATGEDGYTF.

On this clone itself: At one end the junction does not follow the germline gene, possibly because of a read error. The chain joins TRBV27 to TRBJ1-4, with 7 bases lining up with TRBD1. The CDR3 spans 15 residues. Germline V CDR1 and CDR2: MNHEY, SMNVEV (reference sequence). The CDR3 DNA reads as TGTGCCAGCATTTTAGACACAGGGGCGCGAGAAAAACTGTTTTTT. This encodes CASILDTGAREKLFF.

The chain carries TRBV27 and TRBJ2-5, with D unresolved. Germline assignment: CDR1 MNHEY and CDR2 SMNVEV (reference sequence). This CDR3 has 14 residues. Trimming pared 4 bases from V and 4 bases from J, leaving 13 bases between. The CDR3 DNA reads TGTGCCAGCAGTTCCCTCGCCCCAGGAGAGACCCAGTACTTC. This translates into CASSSLAPGETQYF.

The chain couples TRBV7-3 to TRBJ2-2; 12 bases map to TRBD1. From germline, CDR1 is SGHTA and CDR2 FQGTGA. CDR3 size: 15 residues. With V trimmed by 5 bases and J by 5 bases, 3 bases remained unmatched. CDR3 protein: CASSRGQGATGELFF. The CDR3 DNA sequence: TGTGCCAGCAGCCGGGGACAGGGGGCAACCGGGGAGCTGTTTTTT.